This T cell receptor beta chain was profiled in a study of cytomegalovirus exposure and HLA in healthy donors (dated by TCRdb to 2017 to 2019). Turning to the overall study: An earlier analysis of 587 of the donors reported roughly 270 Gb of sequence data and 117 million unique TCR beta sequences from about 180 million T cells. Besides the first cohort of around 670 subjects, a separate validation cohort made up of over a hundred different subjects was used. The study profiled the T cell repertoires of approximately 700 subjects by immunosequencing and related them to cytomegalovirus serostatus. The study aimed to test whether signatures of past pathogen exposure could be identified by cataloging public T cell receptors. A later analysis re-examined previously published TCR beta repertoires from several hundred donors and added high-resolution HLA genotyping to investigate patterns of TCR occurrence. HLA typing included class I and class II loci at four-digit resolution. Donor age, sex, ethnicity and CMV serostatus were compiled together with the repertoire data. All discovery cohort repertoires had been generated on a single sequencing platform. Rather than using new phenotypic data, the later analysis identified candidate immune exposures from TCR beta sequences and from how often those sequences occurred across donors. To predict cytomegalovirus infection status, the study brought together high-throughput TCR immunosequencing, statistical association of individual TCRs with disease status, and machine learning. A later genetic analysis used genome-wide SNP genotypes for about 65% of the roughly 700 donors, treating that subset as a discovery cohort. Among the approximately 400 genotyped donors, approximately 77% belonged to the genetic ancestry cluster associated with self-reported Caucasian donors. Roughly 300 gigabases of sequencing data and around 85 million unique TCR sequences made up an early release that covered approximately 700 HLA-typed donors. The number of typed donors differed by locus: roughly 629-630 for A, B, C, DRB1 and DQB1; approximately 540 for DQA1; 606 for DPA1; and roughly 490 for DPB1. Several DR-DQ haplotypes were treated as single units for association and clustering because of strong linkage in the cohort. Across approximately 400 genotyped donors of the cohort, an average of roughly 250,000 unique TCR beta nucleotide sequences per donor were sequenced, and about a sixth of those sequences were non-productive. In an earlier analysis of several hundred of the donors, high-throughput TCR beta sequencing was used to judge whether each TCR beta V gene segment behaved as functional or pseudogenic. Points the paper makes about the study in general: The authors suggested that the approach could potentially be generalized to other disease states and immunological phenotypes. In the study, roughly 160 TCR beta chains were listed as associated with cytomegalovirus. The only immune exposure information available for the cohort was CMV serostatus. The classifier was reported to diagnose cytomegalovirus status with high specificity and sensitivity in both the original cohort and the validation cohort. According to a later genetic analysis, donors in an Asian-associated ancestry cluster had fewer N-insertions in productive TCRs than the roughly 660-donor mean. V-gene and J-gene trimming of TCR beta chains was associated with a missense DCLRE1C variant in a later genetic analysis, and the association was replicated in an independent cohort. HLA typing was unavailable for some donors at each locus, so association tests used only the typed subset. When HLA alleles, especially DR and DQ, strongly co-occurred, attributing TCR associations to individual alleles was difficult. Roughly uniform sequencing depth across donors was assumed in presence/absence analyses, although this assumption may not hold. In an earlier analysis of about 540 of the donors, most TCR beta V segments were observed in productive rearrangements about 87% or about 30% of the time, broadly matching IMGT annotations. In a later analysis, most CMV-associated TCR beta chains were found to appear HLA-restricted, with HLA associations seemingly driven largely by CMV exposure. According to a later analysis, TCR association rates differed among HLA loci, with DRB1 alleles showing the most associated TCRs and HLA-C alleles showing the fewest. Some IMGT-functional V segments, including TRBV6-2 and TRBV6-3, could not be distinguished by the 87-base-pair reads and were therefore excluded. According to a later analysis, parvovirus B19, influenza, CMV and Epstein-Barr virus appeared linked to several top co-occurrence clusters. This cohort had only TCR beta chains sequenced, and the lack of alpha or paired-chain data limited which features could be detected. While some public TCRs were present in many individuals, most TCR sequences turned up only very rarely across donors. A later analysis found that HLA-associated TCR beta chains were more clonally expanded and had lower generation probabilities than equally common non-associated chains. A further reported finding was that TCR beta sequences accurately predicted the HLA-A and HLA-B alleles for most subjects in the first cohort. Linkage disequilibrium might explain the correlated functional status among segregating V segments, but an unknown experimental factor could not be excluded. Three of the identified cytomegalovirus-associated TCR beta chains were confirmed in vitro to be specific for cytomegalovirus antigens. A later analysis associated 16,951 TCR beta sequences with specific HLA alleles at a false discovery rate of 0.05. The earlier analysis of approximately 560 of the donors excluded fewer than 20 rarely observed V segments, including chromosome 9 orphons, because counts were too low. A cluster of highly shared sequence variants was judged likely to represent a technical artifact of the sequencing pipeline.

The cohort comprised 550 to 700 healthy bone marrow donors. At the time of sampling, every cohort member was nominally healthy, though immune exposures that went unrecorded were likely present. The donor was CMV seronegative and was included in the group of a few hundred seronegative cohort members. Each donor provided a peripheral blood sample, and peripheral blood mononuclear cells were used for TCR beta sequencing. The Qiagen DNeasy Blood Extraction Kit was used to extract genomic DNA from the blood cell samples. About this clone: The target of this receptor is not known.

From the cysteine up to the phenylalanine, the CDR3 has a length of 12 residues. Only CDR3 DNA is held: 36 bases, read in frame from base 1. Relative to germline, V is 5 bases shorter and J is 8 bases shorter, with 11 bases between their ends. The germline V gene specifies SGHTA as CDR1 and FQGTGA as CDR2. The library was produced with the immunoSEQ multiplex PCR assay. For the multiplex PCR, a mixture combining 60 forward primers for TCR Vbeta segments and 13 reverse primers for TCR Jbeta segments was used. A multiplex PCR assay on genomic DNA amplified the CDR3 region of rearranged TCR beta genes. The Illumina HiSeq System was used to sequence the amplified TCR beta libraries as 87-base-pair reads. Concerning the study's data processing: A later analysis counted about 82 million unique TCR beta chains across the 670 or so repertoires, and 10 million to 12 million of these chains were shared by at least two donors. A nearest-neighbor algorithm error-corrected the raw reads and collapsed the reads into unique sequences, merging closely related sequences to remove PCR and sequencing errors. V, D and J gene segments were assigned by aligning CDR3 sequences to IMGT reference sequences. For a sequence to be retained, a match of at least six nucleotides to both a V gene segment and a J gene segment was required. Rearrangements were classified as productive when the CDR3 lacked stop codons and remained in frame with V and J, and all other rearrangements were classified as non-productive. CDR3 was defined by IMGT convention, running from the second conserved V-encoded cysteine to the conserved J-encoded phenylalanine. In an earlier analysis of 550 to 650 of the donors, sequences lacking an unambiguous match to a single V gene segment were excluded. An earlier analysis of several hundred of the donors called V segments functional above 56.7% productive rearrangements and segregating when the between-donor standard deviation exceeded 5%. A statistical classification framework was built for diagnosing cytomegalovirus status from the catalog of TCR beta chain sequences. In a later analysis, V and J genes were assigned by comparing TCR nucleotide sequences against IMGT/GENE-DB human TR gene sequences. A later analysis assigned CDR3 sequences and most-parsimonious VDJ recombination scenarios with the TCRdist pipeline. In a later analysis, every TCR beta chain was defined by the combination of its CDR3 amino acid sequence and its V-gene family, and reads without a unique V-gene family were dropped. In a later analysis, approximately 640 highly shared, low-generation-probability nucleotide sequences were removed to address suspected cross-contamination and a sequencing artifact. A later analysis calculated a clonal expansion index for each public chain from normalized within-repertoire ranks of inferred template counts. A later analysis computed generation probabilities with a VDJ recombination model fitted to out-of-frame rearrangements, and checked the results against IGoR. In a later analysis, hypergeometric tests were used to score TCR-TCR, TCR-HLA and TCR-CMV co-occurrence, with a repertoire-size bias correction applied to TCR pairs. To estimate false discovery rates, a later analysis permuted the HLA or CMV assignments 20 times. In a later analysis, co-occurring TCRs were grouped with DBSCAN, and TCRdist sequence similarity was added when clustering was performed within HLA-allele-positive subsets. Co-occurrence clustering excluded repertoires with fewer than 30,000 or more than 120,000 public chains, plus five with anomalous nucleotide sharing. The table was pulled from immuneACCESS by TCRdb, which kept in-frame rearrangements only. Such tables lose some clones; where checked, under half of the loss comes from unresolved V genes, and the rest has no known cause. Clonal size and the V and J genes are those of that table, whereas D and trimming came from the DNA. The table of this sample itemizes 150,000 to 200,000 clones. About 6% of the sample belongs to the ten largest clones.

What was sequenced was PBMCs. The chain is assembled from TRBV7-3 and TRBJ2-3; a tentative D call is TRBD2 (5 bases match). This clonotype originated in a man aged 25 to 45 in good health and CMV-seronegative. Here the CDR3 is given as CASSVGGGTQYF. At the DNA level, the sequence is TGTGCCAGCAGCGTCGGCGGAGGTACGCAGTATTTT. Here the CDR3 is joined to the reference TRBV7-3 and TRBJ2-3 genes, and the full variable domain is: GAGVSQTPSNKVTEKGKYVELRCDPISGHTALYWYRQSLGQGPEFLIYFQGTGAADDSGLPNDRFFAVRPEGSVSTLKIQRTERGDSAVYLCASSVGGGTQYFGPGTRLTVL.